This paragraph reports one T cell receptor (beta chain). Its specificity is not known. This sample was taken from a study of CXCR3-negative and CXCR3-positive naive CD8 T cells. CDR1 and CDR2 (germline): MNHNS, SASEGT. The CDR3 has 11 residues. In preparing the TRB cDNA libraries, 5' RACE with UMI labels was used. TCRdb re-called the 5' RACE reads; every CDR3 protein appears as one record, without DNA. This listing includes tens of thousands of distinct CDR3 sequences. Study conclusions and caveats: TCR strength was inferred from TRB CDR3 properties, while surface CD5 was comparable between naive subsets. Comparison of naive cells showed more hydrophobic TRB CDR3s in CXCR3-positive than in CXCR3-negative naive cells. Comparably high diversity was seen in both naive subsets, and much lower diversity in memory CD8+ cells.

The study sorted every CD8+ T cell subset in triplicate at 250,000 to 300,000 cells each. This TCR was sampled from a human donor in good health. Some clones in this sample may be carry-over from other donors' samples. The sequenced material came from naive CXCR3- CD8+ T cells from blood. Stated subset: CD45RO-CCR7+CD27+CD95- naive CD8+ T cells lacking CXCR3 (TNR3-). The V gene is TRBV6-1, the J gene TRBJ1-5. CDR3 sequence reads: CASSDVQPQHF.